This is a list of T cell receptor beta chains from one sample in a study of human T cells and chemical hapten exposure. TCRdb fed the RACE reads into MiXCR, producing one record per CDR3 protein. The sample has 330,000 or so distinct CDR3 sequences; over 6% are singletons. The sequences come from whole blood, collected in connection with sensitization to the hapten diphenylcyclopropenone (DPC). The receptors stem from a woman aged 18-30 years with alopecia areata. Some clones in this sample may be carry-over from other donors' samples. CDR3s include the opening cysteine and the closing phenylalanine or tryptophan. D genes are given only for firm matches. The size of a clone is reported for some rows only, either as once, few or many, or as a class for expanded clones.

D gene,V gene,clone size,J gene,CDR3 protein,CDR3 DNA
TRBD2,TRBV12-3/TRBV12-4,few,TRBJ2-1,CASSFGGTSGNEQFF,TGTGCCAGCAGTTTTGGGGGGACTAGTGGGAATGAGCAGTTCTTC
NA,TRBV7-2,NA,TRBJ1-4,CASSRGTTNEKLFF,TGTGCCAGCAGCCGGGGGACAACTAATGAAAAACTGTTTTTT
NA,TRBV12-5,NA,TRBJ2-3,CASGLAPKAWSSTDTQYF,TGTGCTAGTGGTTTGGCCCCTAAAGCATGGTCTAGCACAGATACGCAGTATTTT
NA,TRBV18,many,TRBJ1-2,CASSPMGASYGYTF,TGTGCCAGCTCACCTATGGGGGCCTCCTATGGCTACACCTTC
NA,TRBV19,NA,TRBJ1-2,CASSPLGDGYTF,TGTGCCAGTAGCCCCCTCGGTGATGGCTACACCTTC
TRBD1,TRBV4-3,NA,TRBJ2-5,CASSQDRTGQETQYF,TGCGCCAGCAGCCAAGATAGGACAGGCCAAGAGACCCAGTACTTC
NA,TRBV9,NA,TRBJ2-3,CASSVARGSTDTQYF,TGTGCCAGCAGCGTAGCGCGGGGAAGCACAGATACGCAGTATTTT
NA,TRBV7-2,NA,TRBJ1-3,CASSLAGLSSGNTIYF,TGTGCCAGCAGCTTAGCGGGATTGAGCTCTGGAAACACCATATATTTT
NA,TRBV20-1,few,TRBJ2-3,CSARISTQYF,TGCAGTGCTAGAATTAGTACGCAGTATTTT
NA,TRBV6-5,NA,TRBJ2-1,CASSYSYQENNEQFF,TGTGCCAGCAGTTACTCCTATCAGGAAAACAATGAGCAGTTCTTC
NA,TRBV24-1,many,TRBJ1-4,CATSSNRGTNEKLFF,TGTGCCACCAGTTCTAACCGGGGAACTAATGAAAAACTGTTTTTT
TRBD2,TRBV7-8,NA,TRBJ2-3,CASSLFLGGGITDTQYF,TGTGCCAGCAGCTTGTTTCTTGGCGGGGGGATCACAGATACGCAGTATTTT
NA,TRBV6-5,NA,TRBJ1-3,CASSYGESGNTIYF,TGTGCCAGCAGTTACGGGGAATCTGGAAACACCATATATTTT
NA,TRBV4-3,once,TRBJ2-1,CASSQRQALSGTPYNEQFF,TGCGCCAGCAGCCAACGACAGGCCCTCTCCGGGACGCCTTACAATGAGCAGTTCTTC
NA,TRBV12-3/TRBV12-4,many,TRBJ1-6,CASSLWQGSSYNSPLHF,TGTGCCAGCAGTTTATGGCAGGGGAGCTCCTATAATTCACCCCTCCACTTT
NA,TRBV7-2,few,TRBJ1-3,CASSPDTSGNTIYF,TGTGCCAGCAGCCCAGACACGTCTGGAAACACCATATATTTT
NA,TRBV7-2,few,TRBJ1-5,CASSASPGTNQPQHF,TGTGCCAGCAGCGCTAGTCCCGGGACGAATCAGCCCCAGCATTTT
TRBD1,TRBV12-3/TRBV12-4,NA,TRBJ2-7,CASSRGGTGSYEQYF,TGTGCCAGCAGTAGAGGAGGGACAGGATCCTACGAGCAGTACTTC
NA,TRBV21-1,many,TRBJ2-4,CASSRGTTVNIQYF,TGTGCCAGCAGCAGAGGGACTACCGTAAACATTCAGTACTTC
NA,TRBV3-1,once,TRBJ1-2,CASSQDASSYGYTF,TGTGCCAGCAGCCAAGATGCGTCTTCTTATGGCTACACCTTC
TRBD2,TRBV11-2,many,TRBJ2-1,CASSLPSRTSGGYEQFF,TGTGCCAGCAGCTTGCCGTCTCGGACTAGCGGGGGTTATGAGCAGTTCTTC
NA,TRBV5-4,NA,TRBJ2-1,CASRTVGDEQFF,TGTGCCAGCAGGACCGTGGGGGATGAGCAGTTCTTC